These 2 T cell receptor beta chains were sequenced from one sample in a study of T cell repertoires in cytomegalovirus infection. No antigen is known for these receptors. TCRdb called the reads again in MiXCR, with one record for every CDR3 protein. This sample carries 750,000 to 950,000 distinct CDR3 sequences, 29% of them seen once, and the ten largest clones take less than 15%. Sequencing used cultured CD8+ T cells from PBMCs, obtained from culture after CMV antigen stimulation. The receptors stem from a human donor in good health (CMV status not recorded). Some clones in this sample may be carry-over from other donors' samples.

V usage is TRBV6-5 and J usage is TRBJ2-1; D might be TRBD2 (5 bases). This CDR3 contains 13 residues. Deletions cut 2 bases from V and 9 bases from J, with 11 bases between. Germline-derived CDR1 and CDR2 are MNHEY and SVGAGI. The CDR3 nucleotides read TGTGCCAGCAGTTACACCTCTCGGGGTGAGCAGTTCTTC. It is translated as CASSYTSRGEQFF.

The rearrangement joins TRBV4-3 to TRBJ2-5; 7 bases line up with TRBD2. Germline trimming cut 4 bases from V and 5 bases from J; bases unmatched to any gene: 10. CDR3 length: 15 residues. Germline V gene lookup returns CDR1 LGHNA and CDR2 YSLEER. The CDR3 loop reads CASSLGTTMGETQYF. For the CDR3, the DNA is TGCGCCAGCAGCCTGGGGACTACCATGGGGGAGACCCAGTACTTC.